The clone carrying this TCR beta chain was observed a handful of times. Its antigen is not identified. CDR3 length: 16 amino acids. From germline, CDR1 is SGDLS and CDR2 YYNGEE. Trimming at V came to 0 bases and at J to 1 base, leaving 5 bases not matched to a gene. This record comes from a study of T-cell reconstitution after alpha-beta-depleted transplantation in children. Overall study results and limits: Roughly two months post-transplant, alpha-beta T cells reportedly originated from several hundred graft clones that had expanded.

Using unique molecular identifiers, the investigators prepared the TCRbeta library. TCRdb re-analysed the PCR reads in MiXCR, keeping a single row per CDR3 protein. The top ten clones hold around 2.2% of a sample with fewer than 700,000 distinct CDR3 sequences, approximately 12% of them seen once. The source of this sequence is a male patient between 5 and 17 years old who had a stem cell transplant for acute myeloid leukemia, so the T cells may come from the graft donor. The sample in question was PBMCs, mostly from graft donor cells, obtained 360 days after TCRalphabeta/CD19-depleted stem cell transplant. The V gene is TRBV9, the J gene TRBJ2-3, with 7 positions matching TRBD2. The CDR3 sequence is CASSVETGLRTDTQYF. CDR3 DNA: TGTGCCAGCAGCGTAGAAACGGGACTACGCACAGATACGCAGTATTTT. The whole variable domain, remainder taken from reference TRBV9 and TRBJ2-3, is DSGVTQTPKHLITATGQRVTLRCSPRSGDLSVYWYQQSLDQGLQFLIQYYNGEERAKGNILERFSAQQFPDLHSELNLSSLELGDSALYFCASSVETGLRTDTQYFGPGTRLTVL.